The clone carrying this T cell receptor beta chain was seen a few times. This entry is derived from a study of T cells in Graves' hyperthyroidism and ophthalmopathy. TCR beta CDR3 sequences were amplified from RNA transcripts. A first-round RT-PCR of the TCR CDR3 used the HTBI primer set. TCRdb reanalysed the multiplex PCR reads using MiXCR and keeps one entry per CDR3 protein. The data contain 530,000 or so distinct CDR3 sequences, roughly a sixth of them singletons. The V gene's germline CDR1 is SQVTM and CDR2 ANQGSEA. This CDR3 spans 11 amino acids. V trimming: 7 bases; J trimming: 4 bases; junction bases outside the gene matches: 2.

The chain uses TRBV29-1 and TRBJ2-7; 9 positions match TRBD1. Material for sequencing was blood. The sequence was collected from a woman aged 18-30 years with Graves' ophthalmopathy. This CDR3 is CSADRGYEQYF. The CDR3 DNA follows: TGCAGCGCGGACAGGGGATACGAGCAGTACTTC.